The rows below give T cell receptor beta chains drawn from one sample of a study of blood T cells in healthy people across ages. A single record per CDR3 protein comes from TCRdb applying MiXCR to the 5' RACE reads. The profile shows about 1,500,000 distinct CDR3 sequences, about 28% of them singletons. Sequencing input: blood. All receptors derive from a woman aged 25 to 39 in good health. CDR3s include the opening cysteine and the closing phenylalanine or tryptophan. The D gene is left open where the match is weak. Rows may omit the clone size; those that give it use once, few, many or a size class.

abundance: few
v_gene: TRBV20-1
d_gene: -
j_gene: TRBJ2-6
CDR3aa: CSARAAVGANVLTF
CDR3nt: TGCAGTGCTAGAGCGGCAGTCGGGGCCAACGTCCTGACTTTC

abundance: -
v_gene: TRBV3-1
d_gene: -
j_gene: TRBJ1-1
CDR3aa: CASSQALGSVTEAFF
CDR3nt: TGTGCCAGCAGCCAAGCTCTGGGATCCGTCACTGAAGCTTTCTTT

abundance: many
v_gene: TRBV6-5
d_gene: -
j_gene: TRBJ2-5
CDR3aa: CASSYYRGVGETQYF
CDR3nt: TGTGCCAGCAGTTACTACCGGGGCGTCGGAGAGACCCAGTACTTC

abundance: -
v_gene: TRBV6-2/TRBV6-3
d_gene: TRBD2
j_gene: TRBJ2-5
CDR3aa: CASNSGGPQETQYF
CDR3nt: TGTGCCAGCAATAGCGGGGGACCCCAAGAGACCCAGTACTTC

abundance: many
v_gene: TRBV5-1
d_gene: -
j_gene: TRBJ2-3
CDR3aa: CASSPGHTRSTDTQYF
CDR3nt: TGCGCCAGCAGCCCAGGACATACTAGAAGCACAGATACGCAGTATTTT

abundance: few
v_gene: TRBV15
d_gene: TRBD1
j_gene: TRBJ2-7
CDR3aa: CATSRAHRGRSYEQYF
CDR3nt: TGTGCCACCAGCAGAGCTCACAGGGGACGGTCCTACGAGCAGTACTTC

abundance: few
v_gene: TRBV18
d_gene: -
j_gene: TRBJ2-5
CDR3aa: CASSPMIADSKETQYF
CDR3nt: TGTGCCAGCTCACCAATGATAGCGGACAGTAAAGAGACCCAGTACTTC

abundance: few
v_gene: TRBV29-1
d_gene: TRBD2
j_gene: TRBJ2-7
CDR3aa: CSVAPGLAGAYEQYF
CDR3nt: TGCAGCGTAGCACCGGGACTAGCGGGAGCCTACGAGCAGTACTTC

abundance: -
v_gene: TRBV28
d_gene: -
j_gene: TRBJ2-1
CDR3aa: CASSLSPHKGEYNEQFF
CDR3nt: TGTGCTAGCAGTTTATCCCCTCACAAAGGAGAGTACAATGAGCAGTTCTTC

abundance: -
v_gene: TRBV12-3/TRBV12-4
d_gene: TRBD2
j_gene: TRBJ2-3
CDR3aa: CASSHPPGGTDTQYF
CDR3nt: TGTGCCAGCAGTCACCCGCCGGGGGGGACAGATACGCAGTATTTT

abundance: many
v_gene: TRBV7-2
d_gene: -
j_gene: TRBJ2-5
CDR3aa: CASSPRTEETQYF
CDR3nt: TGTGCCAGCAGCCCCCGGACAGAAGAGACCCAGTACTTC

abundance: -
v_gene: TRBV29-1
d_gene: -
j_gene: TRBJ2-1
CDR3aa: CSAPTPPGLGEQFF
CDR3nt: TGCAGCGCCCCGACCCCACCAGGCCTCGGTGAGCAGTTCTTC

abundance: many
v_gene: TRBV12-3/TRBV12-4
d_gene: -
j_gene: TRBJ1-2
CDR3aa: CASSLGSSGFYGYTF
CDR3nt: TGTGCCAGCAGTTTAGGGTCCTCGGGGTTCTATGGCTACACCTTC

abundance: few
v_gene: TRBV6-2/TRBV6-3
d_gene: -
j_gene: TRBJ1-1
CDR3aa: CASRGTKVPEAFF
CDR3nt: TGTGCCAGCAGGGGGACAAAGGTCCCTGAAGCTTTCTTT

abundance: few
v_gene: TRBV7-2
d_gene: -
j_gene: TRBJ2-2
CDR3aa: CASSLARANTGELFF
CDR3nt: TGTGCCAGCAGCTTAGCGAGGGCGAACACCGGGGAGCTGTTTTTT

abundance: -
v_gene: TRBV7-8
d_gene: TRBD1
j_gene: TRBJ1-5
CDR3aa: CASSLEKTGFIQPQHF
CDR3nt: TGTGCCAGCAGCTTAGAGAAGACAGGGTTTATCCAGCCCCAGCATTTT

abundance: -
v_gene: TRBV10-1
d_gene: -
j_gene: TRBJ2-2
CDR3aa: CASSRDVGPGELFF
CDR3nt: TGCGCCAGCAGCCGGGACGTGGGACCCGGGGAGCTGTTTTTT

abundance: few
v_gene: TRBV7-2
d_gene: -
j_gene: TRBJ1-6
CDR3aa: CASSEGVPPLHF
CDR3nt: TGTGCCAGCAGCGAAGGGGTCCCACCCCTCCACTTT

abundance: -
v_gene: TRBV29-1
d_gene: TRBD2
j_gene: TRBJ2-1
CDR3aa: CSVEGTSGTYNEQFF
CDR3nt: TGCAGCGTCGAAGGGACTAGCGGGACCTACAATGAGCAGTTCTTC

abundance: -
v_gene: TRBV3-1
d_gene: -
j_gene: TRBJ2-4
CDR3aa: CASSQHGQVVQYF
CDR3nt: TGTGCCAGCAGCCAACACGGCCAGGTCGTGCAGTACTTC

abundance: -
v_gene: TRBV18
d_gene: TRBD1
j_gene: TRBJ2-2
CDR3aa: CASSPRGTANTGELFF
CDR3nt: TGTGCCAGCTCCCCTCGAGGGACAGCAAACACCGGGGAGCTGTTTTTT

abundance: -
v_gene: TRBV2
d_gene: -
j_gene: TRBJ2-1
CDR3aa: CASSEVNSGGSYNEQFF
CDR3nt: TGTGCCAGCAGTGAAGTCAACTCTGGAGGTTCCTACAATGAGCAGTTCTTC

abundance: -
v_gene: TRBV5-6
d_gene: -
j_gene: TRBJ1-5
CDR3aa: CASRQWGGNQPQHF
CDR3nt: TGTGCCAGCAGACAATGGGGGGGCAATCAACCCCAGCATTTT